The 25 T cell receptor beta chains listed next were all sequenced from one sample in a study of vaccination and CD4 T cells after COVID-19. The Oncomine TCR Beta short-read assay was what sequenced the DNA obtained from cultured CD4+ T cells. TCRdb fed the PCR reads into MiXCR, producing one record per CDR3 protein. This table holds 25,000 to 30,000 distinct CDR3 sequences, 62% found once. Their cognate antigens are unknown. Treatment indicated: approximately 10-day PBMC culture with coronavirus spike peptide pools or control peptides (ViraFEST assay). Sample: CD4+ T cells from blood, cultured in vitro, taken after SARS-CoV-2 vaccination. These receptors were obtained from a human donor who received a COVID-19 vaccine.

The chain couples TRBV6-1 to TRBJ2-5; a weak D match, TRBD2 (5 bases). The CDR3 is made up of 14 amino acids. Germline CDR1 is MNHNS and CDR2 is SASEGT. Trimming pared 10 bases from V and 2 bases from J, leaving 17 bases between. CDR3 DNA sequence: TGTGCCACGATGGTGACGGGATTTCAAGAGACCCAGTACTTC. Residues: CATMVTGFQETQYF.

The genes are TRBV30 and TRBJ1-1; the D is unclear. Germline V lookup: CDR1 GTSNPN, CDR2 SVGIG (reference sequence). This CDR3 region has 12 residues. The V gene lost 2 bases and the J gene lost 9 bases, with 13 bases spanning the gap. CDR3 protein: CAWSMHETKAFF. The CDR3 region has the DNA TGTGCCTGGAGTATGCACGAGACAAAAGCTTTCTTT.

A single count supports this clonotype. The CDR3 nucleotides read TGTGCCTGGGGGTACGGGCTGGGGGAAAAACTGTTTTTT. The encoded protein is CAWGYGLGEKLFF. The J gene is TRBJ1-4, the V gene TRBV30; no definite D call. This CDR3 contains 13 residues. Germline assignment: CDR1 GTSNPN and CDR2 SVGIG (reference sequence). The V gene lost 5 bases and the J gene lost 8 bases, with 15 bases spanning the gap.

The gene calls are TRBV20-1 and TRBJ2-7; 7 bases match TRBD1. This CDR3 comprises 14 residues. V lost 5 bases to trimming and J lost 2 bases; unmatched junction nucleotides: 9. Germline loops: CDR1 DFQATT, CDR2 SNEGSKA (reference sequence). This CDR3 is CSAAVTGDPYEQYF. DNA for the CDR3: TGCAGTGCTGCCGTTACAGGGGATCCCTACGAGCAGTACTTC.

The CDR3 sequence is CASSLQGFTEAFF. In nucleotides, the CDR3 is TGTGCCAGCAGCTTACAGGGTTTTACTGAAGCTTTCTTT. This chain joins TRBV7-9 and TRBJ1-1, with D maybe TRBD1 (5 bases). CDR3 length: 13 amino acids. Germline CDR1 reads SEHNR; CDR2 reads FQNEAQ (reference sequence). Trimming shortened V by 2 bases and J by 5 bases, and 9 bases separated the two germline ends.

A single count supports this clonotype. At one of its ends the junction is not consistent with the germline gene, which may arise from a read error. The V gene is TRBV5-1, the J gene TRBJ2-3; TRBD2 matches 8 bases. The V gene's germline CDR1 is SGHRS and CDR2 YFSETQ. CDR3 length: 16 amino acids. The CDR3 DNA reads as TGCGCCGGCAGCTTGTATACCGGGGGGGCCGCAGATACGCAGTATTTT. It translates to CAGSLYTGGAADTQYF.

This clonotype has only a few counts. J is TRBJ2-3 and V is TRBV24-1, with D possibly being TRBD1 or TRBD2 (5 bases each). Trimming stripped 1 base from V and 4 bases from J, with 14 bases between. The CDR3 loop spans 16 amino acids. The germline V gene has CDR1 KGHDR and CDR2 SFDVKD. The CDR3 sequence: CATSDLEGPSSDTQYF. CDR3 sequence (DNA): TGTGCCACCAGTGATTTAGAGGGACCGAGCTCAGATACGCAGTATTTT.

CDR3 coding DNA: TGCAGTGCTAGAGACCCGACCAGGCTATGGGTTGGCTACACCTTC. Translated: CSARDPTRLWVGYTF. The V call is TRBV20-1, the J call TRBJ1-2; D not resolved. Germline V gives CDR1 DFQATT, CDR2 SNEGSKA (reference sequence). V lost 0 bases and J 7 bases, leaving 18 bases between the germline ends. This CDR3 has 15 residues.

The chain combines TRBV20-1 with TRBJ2-5; D possibly corresponds to TRBD1 (5 bases). This CDR3 region has 14 residues. V was trimmed by 3 bases and J by 1 base, leaving 12 bases between them. CDR1 and CDR2 (germline): DFQATT, SNEGSKA (reference sequence). CDR3 sequence: CSARVTEIQETQYF. CDR3 DNA: TGCAGTGCTAGGGTGACAGAGATCCAAGAGACCCAGTACTTC.

The chain carries TRBV6-1 and TRBJ2-7; D is perhaps TRBD1 (5 bases). The germline V gene encodes CDR1 MNHNS and CDR2 SASEGT. The ends were cut back, 11 bases at V and 4 bases at J, with 18 bases in the middle. The CDR3 has 13 residues. CDR3 protein: CAGIRGLRYEQYF. CDR3 coding DNA: TGTGCCGGGATAAGGGGTTTAAGGTACGAGCAGTACTTC.

The chain combines TRBV7-2 with TRBJ1-4; D gene unclear. Germline V lookup: CDR1 SGHTA, CDR2 FQGNSA. This CDR3 is 14 amino acids long. Trimming left V 2 bases short and J 1 base short, with 5 bases between. In nucleotides, the CDR3 is TGTGCCAGCAGCTTATGGGGAACTAATGAAAAACTGTTTTTT. This translates into CASSLWGTNEKLFF.

This clonotype has a handful of counts. V gene TRBV27 combines with J gene TRBJ1-6, with D maybe TRBD1 (6 bases). Germline V CDR1 and CDR2: MNHEY, SMNVEV (reference sequence). CDR3 length: 15 amino acids. Trimming removed 0 bases from V and 14 bases from J, with 17 bases in between. CDR3 DNA: TGTGCCAGCAGTTTATCAAAGTGGGGGGGCGAAACCCTCCACTTT. Its translation is CASSLSKWGGETLHF.

The gene calls are TRBV7-2 and TRBJ2-5, with D possibly matching TRBD2 (5 bases). Germline assignment: CDR1 SGHTA and CDR2 FQGNSA. This CDR3 comprises 15 residues. Trimming took off 3 bases at V and 4 bases at J, with 15 bases between the two ends. The CDR3 sequence: CASSFRPPSGETQYF. DNA for the CDR3: TGTGCCAGCAGCTTCCGGCCTCCGAGCGGAGAGACCCAGTACTTC. Complete variable domain (other parts from reference TRBV7-2 and TRBJ2-5): GAGVSQSPSNKVTEKGKDVELRCDPISGHTALYWYRQSLGQGLEFLIYFQGNSAPDKSGLPSDRFSAERTGGSVSTLTIQRTQQEDSAVYLCASSFRPPSGETQYFGPGTRLLVL.

The chain joins TRBV30 to TRBJ1-4, with 7 bases lining up with TRBD1. Losses at the gene ends were 2 bases for V and 7 bases for J; bases not matched to a gene: 10. From germline, CDR1 is GTSNPN and CDR2 SVGIG (reference sequence). The CDR3 spans 15 residues. CDR3 nucleotides: TGTGCCTGGAGTCCCGGACAGGCGATGGGTGAAAAACTGTTTTTT. This gives the protein CAWSPGQAMGEKLFF.

The V and J genes are TRBV19 and TRBJ2-7, with a weak D call TRBD1 (5 bases). The CDR3 runs 15 residues. Germline V gene lookup returns CDR1 LNHDA and CDR2 SQIVND (reference sequence). The V and J ends lost 1 base and 2 bases respectively, with 12 bases between them. This chain's CDR3 is CASSIGRQLTYEQYF. The CDR3 DNA follows: TGTGCCAGTAGTATAGGTCGACAGTTAACCTACGAGCAGTACTTC. Supplemented by reference TRBV19 and TRBJ2-7, the full variable domain reads DGGITQSPKYLFRKEGQNVTLSCEQNLNHDAMYWYRQDPGQGLRLIYYSQIVNDFQKGDIAEGYSVSREKKESFPLTVTSAQKNPTAFYLCASSIGRQLTYEQYFGPGTRLTVT.

This clonotype was counted a few times. This chain uses TRBV7-2 with TRBJ1-2, with D unclear. Trimming removed 0 bases from V and 3 bases from J, with 14 bases in between. CDR1 and CDR2 from the germline V gene are SGHTA and FQGNSA. The CDR3 loop spans 16 amino acids. The CDR3 sequence is CASSLAKTSTHYGYTF. CDR3 nucleotide sequence: TGTGCCAGCAGCTTAGCGAAAACCTCAACTCACTATGGCTACACCTTC.

The chain has TRBV6-2 or TRBV6-3 and TRBJ2-5; TRBD1 is a possible D gene (6 bases). This CDR3 has 16 amino acids. Trimming removed 2 bases at V and 0 bases at J, with 13 bases between. Germline V gene sequence: CDR1 MNHEY, CDR2 SVGEGT. This CDR3 reads CASSYRDNWYQETQYF. CDR3 coding DNA: TGTGCCAGCAGTTACAGGGACAACTGGTACCAAGAGACCCAGTACTTC.

This chain joins TRBV6-1 and TRBJ1-1, with a weak D call TRBD1 (6 bases). The CDR3 consists of 14 residues. Germline V gene sequence: CDR1 MNHNS, CDR2 SASEGT. The ends were cut back, 6 bases at V and 4 bases at J, with 15 bases in the middle. CDR3 protein: CASRAGTYGTEAFF. DNA for the CDR3: TGTGCCAGCAGAGCCGGGACATACGGCACTGAAGCTTTCTTT.

The chain uses TRBV4-1 and TRBJ2-3; weak D call: TRBD1 (6 bases). V was pared by 4 bases and J by 1 base, with 18 bases between. CDR1 is MGHRA, CDR2 YSYEKL, per germline. The CDR3 extends over 17 amino acids. In DNA form, the CDR3 reads TGCGCCAGCAGCCCCGAGATACAGGGTTGGGGCACAGATACGCAGTATTTT. Translating gives CASSPEIQGWGTDTQYF.

This clonotype was seen only a few times. The gene calls are TRBV9 and TRBJ2-3; D possibly corresponds to TRBD2 (5 bases). This CDR3 has 15 amino acids. V shed 2 bases and J shed 3 bases, with 13 bases lying between them. CDR1 is SGDLS and CDR2 is YYNGEE in the germline V gene. The CDR3 region is CASSVSGDITDTQYF. CDR3 sequence (DNA): TGTGCCAGCAGCGTGTCCGGGGATATAACAGATACGCAGTATTTT.

The chain couples TRBV18 to TRBJ1-2; no clear D gene. This CDR3 is built from 14 residues. The germline CDR1 and CDR2 sequences are KGHSH and LQKENI. Trimming stripped 6 bases from V and 8 bases from J, with 19 bases between. For the CDR3, the DNA is TGTGCCAGCTCCCACGGGAGGTTCACCACGGGCTACACCTTC. Its translation is CASSHGRFTTGYTF.

The V call is TRBV6-5, the J call TRBJ1-2, with 8 positions matching TRBD1. The junction had 3 bases not matched to a gene; V was cut back by 4 bases and J by 2 bases. This CDR3 region has 14 residues. From germline, CDR1 is MNHEY and CDR2 SVGAGI. CDR3 sequence (DNA): TGTGCCAGCAGTTTTGGACAGGGCAACTATGGCTACACCTTC. This codes for CASSFGQGNYGYTF.

This clonotype was observed a few times. V is TRBV6-1 and J is TRBJ1-2, with 9 bases aligning to TRBD1. Unmatched junction bases numbered 12, after V lost 8 bases and J lost 8 bases. The germline CDR1 and CDR2 sequences are MNHNS and SASEGT. CDR3 length: 14 residues. The DNA for the CDR3 is TGTGCCAGCGCTTTTGGGACAGGGCAGATCGGCTACACCTTC. It yields the protein CASAFGTGQIGYTF.

This clonotype has just a few counts. The CDR3 reads CATSDFPPPGIDQPQHF. DNA for the CDR3: TGTGCCACCAGTGATTTCCCCCCACCGGGGATTGATCAGCCCCAGCATTTT. This chain links TRBV24-1 with TRBJ1-5; no firm D call. Trimming pared 1 base from V and 5 bases from J, leaving 17 bases between. The CDR3 is 17 residues long. Per germline, CDR1 KGHDR and CDR2 SFDVKD.

This clonotype was seen a handful of times. The chain employs TRBV12-3 or TRBV12-4 and TRBJ1-2; D unclear. The CDR3 is 16 amino acids. V was clipped by 6 bases and J by 6 bases, with 23 bases between them. In DNA, the CDR3 is TGTGCCAGCAGCCTAGCACTGGACGGGTACGAAGATGGCTACACCTTC. This sequence encodes CASSLALDGYEDGYTF.